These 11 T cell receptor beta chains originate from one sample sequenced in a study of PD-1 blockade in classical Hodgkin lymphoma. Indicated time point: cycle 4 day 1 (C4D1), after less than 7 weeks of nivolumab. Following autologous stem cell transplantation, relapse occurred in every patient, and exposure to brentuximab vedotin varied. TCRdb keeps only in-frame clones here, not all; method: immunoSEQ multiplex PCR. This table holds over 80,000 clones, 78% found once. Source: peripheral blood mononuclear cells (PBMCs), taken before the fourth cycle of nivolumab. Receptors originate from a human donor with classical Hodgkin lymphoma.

The CDR3 is CASSPRPRGRGANEKLFF. For the CDR3, the DNA is TGTGCCAGCAGCCCCCGGCCCAGGGGGCGCGGTGCTAATGAAAAACTGTTTTTT. This sequence joins TRBV7-2 and TRBJ1-4; 8 bases align to TRBD1. The germline V gene encodes CDR1 SGHTA and CDR2 FQGNSA. Trimming took 5 bases from V and 3 from J; bases not matched to a gene: 14. The CDR3 runs to 18 residues.

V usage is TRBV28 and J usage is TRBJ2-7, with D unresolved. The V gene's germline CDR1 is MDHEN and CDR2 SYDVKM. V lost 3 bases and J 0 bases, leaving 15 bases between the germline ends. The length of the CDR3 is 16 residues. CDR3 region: CASSFSALQSSYEQYF. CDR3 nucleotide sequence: TGTGCCAGCAGTTTTTCGGCACTACAATCCTCCTACGAGCAGTACTTC. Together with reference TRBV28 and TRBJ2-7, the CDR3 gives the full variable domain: DVKVTQSSRYLVKRTGEKVFLECVQDMDHENMFWYRQDPGLGLRLIYFSYDVKMKEKGDIPEGYSVSREKKERFSLILESASTNQTSMYLCASSFSALQSSYEQYFGPGTRLTVT.

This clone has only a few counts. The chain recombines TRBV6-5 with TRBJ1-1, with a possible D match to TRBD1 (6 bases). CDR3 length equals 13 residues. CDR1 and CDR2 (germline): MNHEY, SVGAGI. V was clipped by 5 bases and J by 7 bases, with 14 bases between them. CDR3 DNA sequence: TGTGCCAGCAGTAGCTGGACAGATGTTGAAGCTTTCTTT. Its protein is CASSSWTDVEAFF.

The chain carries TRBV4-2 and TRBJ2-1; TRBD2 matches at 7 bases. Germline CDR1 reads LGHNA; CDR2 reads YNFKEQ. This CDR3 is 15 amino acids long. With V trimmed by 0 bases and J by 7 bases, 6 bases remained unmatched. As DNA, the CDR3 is TGTGCCAGCAGCCAAGAGTCCCTAGCGGATAATGAGCAGTTCTTC. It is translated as CASSQESLADNEQFF.

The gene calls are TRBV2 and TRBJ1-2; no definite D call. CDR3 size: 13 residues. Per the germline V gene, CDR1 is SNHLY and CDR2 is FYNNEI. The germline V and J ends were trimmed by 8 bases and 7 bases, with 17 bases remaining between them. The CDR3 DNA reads TGTGCCAGCCGGGCCAGGAGGATAATTGGCTACACCTTC. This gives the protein CASRARRIIGYTF.

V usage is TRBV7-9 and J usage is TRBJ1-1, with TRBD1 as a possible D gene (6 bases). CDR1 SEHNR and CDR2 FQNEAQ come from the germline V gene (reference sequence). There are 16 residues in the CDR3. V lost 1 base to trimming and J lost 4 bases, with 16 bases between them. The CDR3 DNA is TGTGCCAGCAGCTTAGGATTGAGGGGGTTAGGCACTGAAGCTTTCTTT. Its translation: CASSLGLRGLGTEAFF.

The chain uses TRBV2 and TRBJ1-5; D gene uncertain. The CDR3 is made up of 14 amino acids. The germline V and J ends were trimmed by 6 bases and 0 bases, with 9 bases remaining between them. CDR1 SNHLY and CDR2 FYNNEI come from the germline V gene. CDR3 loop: CASRLSLSNQPQHF. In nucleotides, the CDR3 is TGTGCCAGCAGGCTAAGCCTTAGCAATCAGCCCCAGCATTTT.

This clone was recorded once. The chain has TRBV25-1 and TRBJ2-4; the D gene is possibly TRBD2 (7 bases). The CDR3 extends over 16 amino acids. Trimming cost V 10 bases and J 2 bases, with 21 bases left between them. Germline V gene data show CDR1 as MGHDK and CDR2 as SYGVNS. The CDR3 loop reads CATGGKQGNSKNIQYF. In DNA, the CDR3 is TGTGCCACGGGGGGTAAACAGGGTAACTCCAAAAACATTCAGTACTTC.

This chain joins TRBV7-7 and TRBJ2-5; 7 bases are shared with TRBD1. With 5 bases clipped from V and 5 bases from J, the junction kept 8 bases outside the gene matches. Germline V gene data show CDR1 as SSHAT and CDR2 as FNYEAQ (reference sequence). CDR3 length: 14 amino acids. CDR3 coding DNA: TGTGCCAGCAGCACCGGGACAGAAGGGGAGACCCAGTACTTC. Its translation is CASSTGTEGETQYF. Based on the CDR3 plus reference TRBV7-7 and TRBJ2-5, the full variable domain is GAGVSQSPRYKVTKRGQDVTLRCDPISSHATLYWYQQALGQGPEFLTYFNYEAQPDKSGLPSDRFSAERPEGSISTLTIQRTEQRDSAMYRCASSTGTEGETQYFGPGTRLLVL.

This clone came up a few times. The CDR3 bases are TGTGCCAGCAGCTTAGTCGCGGGGGCGATAAACGAGCAGTACTTC. The encoded protein is CASSLVAGAINEQYF. V and J are TRBV11-2 and TRBJ2-7, with D maybe TRBD2 (7 bases). The CDR3 is 15 residues long. The V end lost 1 base, the J end lost 5 bases, and 15 bases lay between the germline ends. Germline-derived CDR1 and CDR2 are SGHAT and FQNNGV. The whole variable domain, filled in from reference TRBV11-2 and TRBJ2-7, reads EAGVAQSPRYKIIEKRQSVAFWCNPISGHATLYWYQQILGQGPKLLIQFQNNGVVDDSQLPKDRFSAERLKGVDSTLKIQPAKLEDSAVYLCASSLVAGAINEQYFGPGTRLTVT.

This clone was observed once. The CDR3 nucleotides are TGTGCCAGCAGCAACAGGGTCGGGGGCACTGAAGCTTTCTTT. It specifies CASSNRVGGTEAFF. The chain links TRBV6-5 to TRBJ1-1; a possible D gene is TRBD1 (6 bases). V was cut by 6 bases and J by 4 bases, with 15 bases left in between. Germline assignment: CDR1 MNHEY and CDR2 SVGAGI. CDR3 length equals 14 residues.